Following are 28 T cell receptor beta chains from one sample sequenced in a study of T-cell memory formation after mild COVID-19. TCRdb independently ran MiXCR on the 5' RACE reads; one entry per CDR3 protein. The sample lists over 120,000 distinct CDR3 sequences; about 23% were seen once. The sample consisted of PBMCs or a T cell subset sorted from them (not recorded which). The receptors derive from an adult woman who had mild COVID-19 (a few samples of this study predate the infection). Cell type and time point are not known.

This clonotype appeared a few times. This sequence joins TRBV7-2 and TRBJ2-1; D perhaps matches TRBD2 (6 bases). Germline CDR1 is SGHTA and CDR2 is FQGNSA. V was cut by 6 bases and J by 0 bases, with 12 bases left in between. The CDR3 extends over 15 amino acids. CDR3 DNA sequence: TGTGCCAGCAGAATCCTAGCGTCCTCCTACAATGAGCAGTTCTTC. Translation: CASRILASSYNEQFF.

This clonotype was seen a few times. The DNA for the CDR3 is TGCAGTGCTAGCGTGACAGGGAGAAATCAGCCCCAGCATTTT. It encodes CSASVTGRNQPQHF. The rearrangement joins TRBV20-1 to TRBJ1-5, with TRBD1 matching 7 bases. From germline, CDR1 is DFQATT and CDR2 SNEGSKA (reference sequence). The CDR3 length is 14 residues. Trimming at V came to 3 bases and at J to 4 bases, leaving 6 bases not matched to a gene.

This clonotype turned up a few times. V and J are TRBV5-6 and TRBJ2-7; D call uncertain. V shed 0 bases and J shed 5 bases, with 6 bases lying between them. The CDR3 extends over 12 amino acids. In germline, CDR1 is SGHDT, CDR2 YYEEEE. As DNA, the CDR3 is TGTGCCAGCAGCTTGGTATATAACGAGCAGTACTTC. Translating gives CASSLVYNEQYF. Together with reference TRBV5-6 and TRBJ2-7, the CDR3 gives the full variable domain: DAGVTQSPTHLIKTRGQQVTLRCSPKSGHDTVSWYQQALGQGPQFIFQYYEEEERQRGNFPDRFSGHQFPNYSSELNVNALLLGDSALYLCASSLVYNEQYFGPGTRLTVT.

The gene calls are TRBV7-9 and TRBJ2-5; D ambiguous. Deletions cut 2 bases from V and 10 bases from J, with 17 bases between. Germline CDR1 is SEHNR and CDR2 is FQNEAQ (reference sequence). This CDR3 contains 14 residues. CDR3 in amino acids: CASSLLAEPRDQYF. The CDR3 DNA is TGTGCCAGCAGCTTACTGGCCGAACCAAGAGACCAGTACTTC.

This clonotype has only a few counts. The chain combines TRBV7-9 with TRBJ2-4; D might be TRBD1 (6 bases). CDR1 is SEHNR and CDR2 is FQNEAQ in the germline V gene (reference sequence). Trimming stripped 2 bases from V and 5 bases from J, with 10 bases between. This CDR3 has 14 amino acids. The CDR3 protein is CASSLSRGQNIQYF. The CDR3 DNA is TGTGCCAGCAGCTTAAGCAGGGGACAAAACATTCAGTACTTC.

The V gene is TRBV7-3, the J gene TRBJ2-1; 7 bases are a match to TRBD2. The CDR3 is made up of 15 amino acids. The germline V gene has CDR1 SGHTA and CDR2 FQGTGA. Trimming at V came to 5 bases and at J to 0 bases, leaving 4 bases not matched to a gene. In nucleotides, the CDR3 is TGTGCCAGCAGCATGGGGGGGAGCTCCTACAATGAGCAGTTCTTC. It is translated as CASSMGGSSYNEQFF.

V gene TRBV27 combines with J gene TRBJ2-7; 12 bases align to TRBD2. The CDR3 spans 15 residues. From germline, CDR1 is MNHEY and CDR2 SMNVEV (reference sequence). The V and J ends lost 2 bases and 7 bases, in that order; junction bases with no gene match: 6. CDR3: CASSLLAGGLAEQYF. In DNA, the CDR3 is TGTGCCAGCAGTTTACTAGCGGGAGGGCTGGCTGAGCAGTACTTC.

A few counts support this clonotype. The rearrangement uses TRBV20-1 and TRBJ2-7; the match to TRBD1 covers 7 bases. This CDR3 comprises 14 residues. Germline values: CDR1 DFQATT, CDR2 SNEGSKA (reference sequence). V lost 8 bases, J lost 0 bases, and 10 bases stayed unmatched. The DNA of the CDR3 is TGCAGTACCCGATCCGGGACAGACTCCTACGAGCAGTACTTC. Its translation is CSTRSGTDSYEQYF.

This clonotype has more than one count but fewer than ten. This chain connects TRBV29-1 to TRBJ2-7, with TRBD2 matching 8 bases. With V trimmed by 4 bases and J by 3 bases, 8 bases remained unmatched. The CDR3 is 14 residues long. Germline V gene lookup returns CDR1 SQVTM and CDR2 ANQGSEA. CDR3 residues: CSVVRSGSIYEQYF. In DNA, the CDR3 is TGCAGCGTTGTGCGCAGCGGGAGCATCTACGAGCAGTACTTC.

This clonotype was counted a few times. The chain employs TRBV24-1 and TRBJ2-1; 8 bases agree with TRBD1. The CDR3 runs 15 residues. CDR1 and CDR2 from the germline V gene are KGHDR and SFDVKD. Trimming took 2 bases from V and 2 from J; bases not matched to a gene: 1. The CDR3 here is CATSDSGGAYNEQFF. The CDR3 DNA follows: TGTGCCACCAGTGATTCAGGGGGCGCCTACAATGAGCAGTTCTTC.

The chain joins TRBV24-1 to TRBJ2-2; possibly TRBD1 for D (6 bases). Germline lookup yields CDR1 KGHDR and CDR2 SFDVKD. The V gene lost 6 bases and the J gene lost 1 base, with 8 bases spanning the gap. This CDR3 contains 14 residues. The CDR3 DNA follows: TGTGCCACCAGTTACAGGGAGAACACCGGGGAGCTGTTTTTT. Its protein product is CATSYRENTGELFF.

This clonotype was seen a few times. This chain joins TRBV20-1 and TRBJ1-2; no clear D. The germline CDR1 and CDR2 sequences are DFQATT and SNEGSKA (reference sequence). This CDR3 spans 9 amino acids. V dropped 4 bases and J dropped 8 bases, with 5 bases sitting between them. As DNA, the CDR3 is TGCAGTGCTACGGGGGGCTACACCTTC. The encoded protein is CSATGGYTF.

This clonotype was detected a few times. For the CDR3, the DNA is TGTGCCAGCAGCTTGCTGGACGGGGGGCGGCTGGACAATGAGCAGTTCTTC. Its translation: CASSLLDGGRLDNEQFF. The rearrangement uses TRBV7-6 and TRBJ2-1; D may be TRBD2 (7 bases). This CDR3 is 17 amino acids long. Trimming cost V 3 bases and J 5 bases, with 20 bases left between them. CDR1 SGHVS and CDR2 FNYEAQ come from the germline V gene.

This clonotype occurred a few times. The genes are TRBV6-1 and TRBJ2-7, with TRBD1 identical over 7 bases. The CDR3 extends over 19 amino acids. Germline lookup yields CDR1 MNHNS and CDR2 SASEGT. The ends lost 6 bases at V and 0 bases at J; junction bases unmatched: 20. The CDR3 reads CASRMTGQVDRPSSYEQYF. In nucleotides, the CDR3 is TGTGCCAGCAGAATGACTGGACAGGTCGACCGCCCCAGCTCCTACGAGCAGTACTTC.

This clonotype came up a few times. V and J are TRBV13 and TRBJ1-2, with D hard to call. Between the trimmed V and J ends, which lost 1 base and 6 bases, there was a span of 6 bases. The CDR3 loop spans 12 amino acids. From germline, CDR1 is PRHDT and CDR2 FYEKMQ (reference sequence). CDR3 DNA sequence: TGTGCCAGCAGCTTAGAGCTCGATGGCTACACCTTC. This gives the protein CASSLELDGYTF.

This clonotype was counted a few times. The V and J genes are TRBV5-1 and TRBJ1-1; D possibly corresponds to TRBD1 (6 bases). CDR1 and CDR2 (germline): SGHRS, YFSETQ. Trimming stripped 4 bases from V and 10 bases from J, with 20 bases between. This CDR3 region has 14 residues. CDR3 sequence: CASSLAVAGAGAFF. CDR3 in DNA: TGCGCCAGCAGCCTGGCTGTAGCGGGGGCAGGAGCTTTCTTT. Filled out from reference TRBV5-1 and TRBJ1-1, the complete variable domain reads KAGVTQTPRYLIKTRGQQVTLSCSPISGHRSVSWYQQTPGQGLQFLFEYFSETQRNKGNFPGRFSGRQFSNSRSEMNVSTLELGDSALYLCASSLAVAGAGAFFGQGTRLTVV.

J is TRBJ1-2 and V is TRBV11-1; D not certain. The CDR3 sequence is 12 residues long. Germline loops: CDR1 SGHAT, CDR2 FQDESV (reference sequence). Between the trimmed V and J ends, which lost 5 bases and 4 bases, there was a span of 8 bases. In DNA form, the CDR3 reads TGTGCCAGCAGCCACCGTAGCTATGGCTACACCTTC. Translated: CASSHRSYGYTF. The complete variable domain, with remaining parts taken from reference TRBV11-1 and TRBJ1-2, reads EAEVAQSPRYKITEKSQAVAFWCDPISGHATLYWYRQILGQGPELLVQFQDESVVDDSQLPKDRFSAERLKGVDSTLKIQPAELGDSAMYLCASSHRSYGYTFGSGTRLTVV.

In this sample, this clonotype turned up a few times. CDR3 region: CASSPSGNTEAFF. The CDR3 DNA sequence: TGTGCCAGCAGTCCCAGCGGGAACACTGAAGCTTTCTTT. The rearrangement uses TRBV2 and TRBJ1-1; D is unresolved. The length of the CDR3 is 13 residues. The V end lost 5 bases, the J end lost 1 base, and 8 bases lay between the germline ends. From germline, CDR1 is SNHLY and CDR2 FYNNEI.

This clonotype was seen more than once but under ten times. The V gene is TRBV7-8, the J gene TRBJ2-1; D might be TRBD1 or TRBD2, each matching 7 bases. Trimming left V 8 bases short and J 4 bases short, with 15 bases between. Germline values: CDR1 SGHVS, CDR2 FQNEAQ. CDR3 length: 14 residues. The CDR3 DNA is TGTGCCAGCCGGCGGGGGACAGATTACAATGAGCAGTTCTTC. Its protein product is CASRRGTDYNEQFF.

The chain combines TRBV6-2 or TRBV6-3 with TRBJ2-7, with 10 nucleotides matching TRBD2. Germline V gene sequence: CDR1 MNHEY, CDR2 SVGEGT. The CDR3 extends over 17 amino acids. The V segment lost 0 bases and the J segment 5 bases; nucleotides outside the gene matches: 10. CDR3 protein: CASSYSPSLAGVDEQYF. The CDR3 DNA follows: TGTGCCAGCAGTTACTCTCCTTCGCTAGCGGGAGTAGACGAGCAGTACTTC.

V gene TRBV6-4 combines with J gene TRBJ2-3; 9 nucleotides match TRBD2. Germline V lookup: CDR1 MRHNA, CDR2 SNTAGT. The trim removed 3 bases at V and 4 bases at J, leaving 2 bases unmatched. This CDR3 has 14 amino acids. DNA for the CDR3: TGTGCCAGCAGTGAGATAGCGGGGGCAGATACGCAGTATTTT. It yields the protein CASSEIAGADTQYF.

The rearrangement links TRBV5-8 to TRBJ2-7, with 7 positions matching TRBD1. The V gene's germline CDR1 is SGHTS and CDR2 YDEGEE. V lost 0 bases to trimming and J lost 3 bases; unmatched junction nucleotides: 12. This CDR3 contains 17 residues. CDR3 sequence reads: CASSLGMRDSAFYEQYF. CDR3 coding DNA: TGTGCCAGCAGCTTGGGGATGAGGGACAGTGCCTTCTACGAGCAGTACTTC.

This clonotype was detected once. This chain links TRBV19 with TRBJ2-3; TRBD2 aligns across 10 bases. The V segment lost 3 bases and the J segment 2 bases; nucleotides outside the gene matches: 5. The germline gives CDR1 LNHDA, CDR2 SQIVND (reference sequence). This CDR3 region has 16 residues. The CDR3 loop is CASSISSGGLTDTQYF. The CDR3 DNA reads TGTGCCAGTAGTATTTCTAGCGGGGGTCTCACAGATACGCAGTATTTT.

V is TRBV15 and J is TRBJ2-7, with D perhaps assigned TRBD1 or TRBD2 (5 bases each). The germline V gene encodes CDR1 LNHNV and CDR2 YYDKDF (reference sequence). V lost 7 bases and J lost 6, with 25 bases in between. CDR3 size: 16 residues. The CDR3 is CATTTQGVGVDGEQYF. The DNA of the CDR3 is TGTGCCACCACCACCCAAGGGGTCGGGGTAGATGGCGAGCAGTACTTC.

The rearrangement links TRBV28 to TRBJ2-7, with TRBD1 matching 11 bases. Germline assignment: CDR1 MDHEN and CDR2 SYDVKM. This CDR3 has 14 amino acids. V lost 6 bases to trimming and J lost 6 bases; unmatched junction nucleotides: 7. CDR3 amino acids: CASRSDRGPGEQYF. The CDR3, as DNA: TGTGCCAGCAGATCGGACAGGGGGCCCGGCGAGCAGTACTTC.

The chain is built from TRBV20-1 and TRBJ2-7, with unresolved D. In germline, CDR1 is DFQATT, CDR2 SNEGSKA (reference sequence). V was pared by 0 bases and J by 5 bases, with 17 bases between. This CDR3 contains 15 residues. For the CDR3, the DNA is TGCAGTGCTAGAGATCGAGATTCGGCCATGGACGAGCAGTACTTC. Its protein is CSARDRDSAMDEQYF.

This clonotype has just a few counts. The chain is built from TRBV7-2 and TRBJ1-1; D gene unclear. The germline V gene encodes CDR1 SGHTA and CDR2 FQGNSA. The V and J ends lost 5 bases and 2 bases respectively, with 15 bases between them. The CDR3 is 15 residues long. CDR3 coding DNA: TGTGCCAGCAGCCTCCCCCCTCGGGGTAACACTGAAGCTTTCTTT. Protein: CASSLPPRGNTEAFF.

The chain is built from TRBV12-3 or TRBV12-4 and TRBJ2-7; 7 positions match TRBD1. The CDR3 consists of 14 residues. J lost 3 bases, V lost 5 bases, and 7 bases had no gene match. Here the CDR3 reads CASSMSTGNYEQYF. For the CDR3, the DNA is TGTGCCAGCAGTATGTCGACAGGGAACTACGAGCAGTACTTC.